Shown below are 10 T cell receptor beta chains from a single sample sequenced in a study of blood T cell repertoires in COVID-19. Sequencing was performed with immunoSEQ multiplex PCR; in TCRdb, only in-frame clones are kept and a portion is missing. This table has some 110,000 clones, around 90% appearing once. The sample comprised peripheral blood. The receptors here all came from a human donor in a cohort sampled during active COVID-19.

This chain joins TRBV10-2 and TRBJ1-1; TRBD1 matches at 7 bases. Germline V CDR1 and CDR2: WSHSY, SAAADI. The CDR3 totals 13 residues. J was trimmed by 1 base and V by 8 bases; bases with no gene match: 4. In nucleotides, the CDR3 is TGCGCCAGCGGGGACAGTCGGAACACTGAAGCTTTCTTT. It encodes CASGDSRNTEAFF.

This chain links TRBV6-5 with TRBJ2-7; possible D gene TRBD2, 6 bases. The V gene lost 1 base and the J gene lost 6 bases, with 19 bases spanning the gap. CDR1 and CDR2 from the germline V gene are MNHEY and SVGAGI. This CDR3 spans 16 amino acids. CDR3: CASSYFPGLPTGEQYF. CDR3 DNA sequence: TGTGCCAGCAGTTACTTTCCGGGACTCCCGACCGGCGAGCAGTACTTC.

The CDR3 is CASSFGGGNSPLHF. In nucleotides, the CDR3 is TGTGCCAGCAGCTTTGGGGGCGGAAATTCACCCCTCCACTTT. This rearrangement joins TRBV7-3 to TRBJ1-6; a weak D match, TRBD1 (6 bases). Trimming stripped 3 bases from V and 7 bases from J, with 10 bases between. Looked up from germline, CDR1 is SGHTA and CDR2 is FQGTGA. The CDR3 has 14 amino acids.

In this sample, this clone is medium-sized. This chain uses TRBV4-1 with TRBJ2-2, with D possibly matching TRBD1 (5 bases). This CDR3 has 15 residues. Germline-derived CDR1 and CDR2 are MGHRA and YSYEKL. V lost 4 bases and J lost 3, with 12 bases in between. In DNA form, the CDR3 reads TGCGCCAGCAGCCCGCAGGCAGGGTACACCGGGGAGCTGTTTTTT. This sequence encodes CASSPQAGYTGELFF.

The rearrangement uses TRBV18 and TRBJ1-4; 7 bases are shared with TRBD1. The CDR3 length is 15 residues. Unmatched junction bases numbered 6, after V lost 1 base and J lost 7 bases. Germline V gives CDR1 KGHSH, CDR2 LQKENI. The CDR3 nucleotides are TGTGCCAGCTCACCACAGGAGGGGGCAAGTGAAAAACTGTTTTTT. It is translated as CASSPQEGASEKLFF.

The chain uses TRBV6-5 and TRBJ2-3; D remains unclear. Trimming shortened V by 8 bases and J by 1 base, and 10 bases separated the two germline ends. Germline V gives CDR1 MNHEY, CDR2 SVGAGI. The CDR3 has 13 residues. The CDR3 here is CASEAFRTDTQYF. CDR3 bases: TGTGCCAGCGAGGCTTTCCGCACAGATACGCAGTATTTT.

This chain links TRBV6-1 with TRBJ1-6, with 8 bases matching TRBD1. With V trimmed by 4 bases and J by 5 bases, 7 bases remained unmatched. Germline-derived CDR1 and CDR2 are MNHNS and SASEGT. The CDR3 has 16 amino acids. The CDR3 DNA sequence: TGTGCCAGCAGTGGAGTTTGGACAGGGAATAATTCACCCCTCCACTTT. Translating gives CASSGVWTGNNSPLHF.

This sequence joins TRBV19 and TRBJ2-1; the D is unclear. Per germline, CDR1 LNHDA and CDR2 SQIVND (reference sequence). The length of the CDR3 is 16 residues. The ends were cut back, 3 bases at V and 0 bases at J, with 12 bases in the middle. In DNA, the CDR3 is TGTGCCAGTAGTATCCCCTTACTAAACTCCTACAATGAGCAGTTCTTC. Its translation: CASSIPLLNSYNEQFF.

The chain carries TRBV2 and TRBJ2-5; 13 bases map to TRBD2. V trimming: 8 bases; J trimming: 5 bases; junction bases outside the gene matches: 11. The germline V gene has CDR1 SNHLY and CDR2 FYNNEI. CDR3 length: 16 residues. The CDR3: CASVAGLAGEYETQYF. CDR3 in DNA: TGTGCCAGCGTGGCAGGACTAGCGGGAGAGTATGAGACCCAGTACTTC.

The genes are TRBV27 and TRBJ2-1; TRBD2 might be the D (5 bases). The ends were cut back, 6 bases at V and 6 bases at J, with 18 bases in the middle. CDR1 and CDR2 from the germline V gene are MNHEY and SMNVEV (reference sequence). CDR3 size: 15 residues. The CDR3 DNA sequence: TGTGCCAGCAGCAATACGGGAACCTTCAGCAATGAGCAGTTCTTC. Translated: CASSNTGTFSNEQFF.